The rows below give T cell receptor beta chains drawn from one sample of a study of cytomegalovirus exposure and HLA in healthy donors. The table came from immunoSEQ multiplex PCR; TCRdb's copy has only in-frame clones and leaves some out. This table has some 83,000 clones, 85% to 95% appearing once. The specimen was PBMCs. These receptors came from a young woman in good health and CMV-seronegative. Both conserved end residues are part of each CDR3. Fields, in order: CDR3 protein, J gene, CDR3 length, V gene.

CDR3aa: CAISDFGPNNEKLFF; j_gene: TRBJ1-4; len: 15; v_gene: TRBV10-3
CDR3aa: CASSLYESYEQYF; j_gene: TRBJ2-7; len: 13; v_gene: TRBV27
CDR3aa: CASSLAGLPYEQYF; j_gene: TRBJ2-7; len: 14; v_gene: TRBV28
CDR3aa: CASSELAGGPDTQYF; j_gene: TRBJ2-3; len: 15; v_gene: TRBV6-1
CDR3aa: CASSSAGTSGREKFF; j_gene: TRBJ2-1; len: 15; v_gene: TRBV28
CDR3aa: CASSFLGLAGTDTQYF; j_gene: TRBJ2-3; len: 16; v_gene: TRBV5-1
CDR3aa: CASSTRAQGMRSEAFF; j_gene: TRBJ1-1; len: 16; v_gene: TRBV28
CDR3aa: CASSQDTENTEAFF; j_gene: TRBJ1-1; len: 14; v_gene: TRBV4-3
CDR3aa: CASNQFSDAIDGYTF; j_gene: TRBJ1-2; len: 15; v_gene: TRBV19
CDR3aa: CAWTRQDGDNEQFF; j_gene: TRBJ2-1; len: 14; v_gene: TRBV30
CDR3aa: CASSLLTGPQETQYF; j_gene: TRBJ2-5; len: 15; v_gene: TRBV7-8
CDR3aa: CSVVAALSGNWYTF; j_gene: TRBJ1-2; len: 14; v_gene: TRBV29-1
CDR3aa: CASSPKGGRQLAGGYNEQFF; j_gene: TRBJ2-1; len: 20; v_gene: TRBV4-1
CDR3aa: CARRPGQGLCGYGYTF; j_gene: TRBJ1-2; len: 16; v_gene: TRBV19
CDR3aa: CASSEGGGSSYEQYF; j_gene: TRBJ2-7; len: 15; v_gene: TRBV6-1
CDR3aa: CASSLAGQPISYEQYF; j_gene: TRBJ2-7; len: 16; v_gene: TRBV5-1
CDR3aa: CASSLGLAGESVRETQYF; j_gene: TRBJ2-5; len: 18; v_gene: TRBV7-9
CDR3aa: CASSFLAGGYEQFF; j_gene: TRBJ2-1; len: 14; v_gene: TRBV7-2
CDR3aa: CASSWTSGYEQYF; j_gene: TRBJ2-7; len: 13; v_gene: TRBV28
CDR3aa: CASRPRAGSSGELFF; j_gene: TRBJ2-2; len: 15; v_gene: TRBV7-9
CDR3aa: CASSYGGDSYEQYF; j_gene: TRBJ2-7; len: 14; v_gene: TRBV6-5
CDR3aa: CASSLRQGGSHEQYF; j_gene: TRBJ2-7; len: 15; v_gene: TRBV5-6
CDR3aa: CAWSAGGILALHF; j_gene: TRBJ1-6; len: 13; v_gene: TRBV30
CDR3aa: CASSASRGPDTQYF; j_gene: TRBJ2-3; len: 14; v_gene: TRBV14
CDR3aa: CASSKVGSLRVANEKLFF; j_gene: TRBJ1-4; len: 18; v_gene: TRBV6-1
CDR3aa: CASSAFSQGDGEQYF; j_gene: TRBJ2-7; len: 15; v_gene: TRBV6-5
CDR3aa: CAWTRQDTEAFF; j_gene: TRBJ1-1; len: 12; v_gene: TRBV30